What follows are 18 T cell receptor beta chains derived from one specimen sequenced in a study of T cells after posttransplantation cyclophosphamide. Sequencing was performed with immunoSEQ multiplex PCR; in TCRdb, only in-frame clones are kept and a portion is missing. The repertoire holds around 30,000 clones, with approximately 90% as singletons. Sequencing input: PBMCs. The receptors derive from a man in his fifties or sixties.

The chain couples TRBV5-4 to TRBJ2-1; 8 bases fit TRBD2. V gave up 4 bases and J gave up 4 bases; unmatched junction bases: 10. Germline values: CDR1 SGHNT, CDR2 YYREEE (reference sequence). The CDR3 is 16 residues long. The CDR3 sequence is CASSLQAGAIYNEQFF. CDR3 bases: TGTGCCAGCAGCCTCCAAGCGGGAGCGATATACAATGAGCAGTTCTTC.

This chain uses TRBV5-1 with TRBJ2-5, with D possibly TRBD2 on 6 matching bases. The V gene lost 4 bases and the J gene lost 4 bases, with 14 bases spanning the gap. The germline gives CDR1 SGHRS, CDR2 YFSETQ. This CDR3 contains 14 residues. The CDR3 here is CASSPRGIPETQYF. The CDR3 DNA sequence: TGCGCCAGCAGCCCCCGGGGGATCCCAGAGACCCAGTACTTC.

The CDR3 region has the DNA TGCGCCAGCAGCTTGGGGTGGGAGCTGAACGAGCAGTACTTC. The encoded protein is CASSLGWELNEQYF. The chain is built from TRBV5-1 and TRBJ2-7; tentative D call: TRBD2 (5 bases). Between the trimmed V and J ends, which lost 0 bases and 5 bases, there was a span of 12 bases. This CDR3 has 14 amino acids. In germline, CDR1 is SGHRS, CDR2 YFSETQ.

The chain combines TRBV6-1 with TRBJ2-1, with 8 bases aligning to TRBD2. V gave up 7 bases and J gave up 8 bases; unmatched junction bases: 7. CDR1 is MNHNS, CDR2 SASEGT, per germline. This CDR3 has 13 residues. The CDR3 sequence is CASIPRGAHEQFF. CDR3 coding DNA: TGTGCCAGCATCCCGCGGGGGGCCCATGAGCAGTTCTTC.

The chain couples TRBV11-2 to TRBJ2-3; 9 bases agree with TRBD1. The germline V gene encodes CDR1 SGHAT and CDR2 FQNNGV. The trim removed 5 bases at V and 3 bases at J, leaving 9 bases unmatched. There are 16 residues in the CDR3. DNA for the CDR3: TGTGCCAGCAGCCACCCCGGGACAGGGTTTACAGATACGCAGTATTTT. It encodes CASSHPGTGFTDTQYF.

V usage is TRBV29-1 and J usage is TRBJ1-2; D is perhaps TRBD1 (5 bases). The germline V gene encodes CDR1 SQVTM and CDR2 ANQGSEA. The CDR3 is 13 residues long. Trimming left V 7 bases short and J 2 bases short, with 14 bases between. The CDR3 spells CSASTPGNYGYTF. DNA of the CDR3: TGCAGCGCTTCAACCCCAGGGAACTATGGCTACACCTTC.

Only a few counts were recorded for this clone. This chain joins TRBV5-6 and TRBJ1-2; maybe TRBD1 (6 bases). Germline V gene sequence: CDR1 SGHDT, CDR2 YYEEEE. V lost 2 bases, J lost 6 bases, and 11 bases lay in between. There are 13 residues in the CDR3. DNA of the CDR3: TGTGCCAGCAGCTTAGGTCAGGGGAATGGCTACACCTTC. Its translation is CASSLGQGNGYTF.

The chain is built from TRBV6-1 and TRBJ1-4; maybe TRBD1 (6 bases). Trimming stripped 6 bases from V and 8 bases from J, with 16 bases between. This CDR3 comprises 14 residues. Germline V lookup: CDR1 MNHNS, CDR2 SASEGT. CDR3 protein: CASSKDRTEEKLFF. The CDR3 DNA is TGTGCCAGCAGCAAGGACAGAACTGAGGAAAAACTGTTTTTT.

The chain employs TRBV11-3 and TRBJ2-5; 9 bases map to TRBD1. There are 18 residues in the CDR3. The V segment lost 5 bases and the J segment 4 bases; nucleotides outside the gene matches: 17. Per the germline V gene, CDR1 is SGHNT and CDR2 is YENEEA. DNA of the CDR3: TGTGCCAGCAGCCCCAGGGGGGCGGGACAGGGTCCCCGAGAGACCCAGTACTTC. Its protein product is CASSPRGAGQGPRETQYF.

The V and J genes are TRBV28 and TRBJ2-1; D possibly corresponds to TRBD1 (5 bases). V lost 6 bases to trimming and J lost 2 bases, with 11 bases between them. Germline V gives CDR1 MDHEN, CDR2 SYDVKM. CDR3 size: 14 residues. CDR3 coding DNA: TGTGCCAGCAGAGAGACAGACCCCTACAATGAGCAGTTCTTC. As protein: CASRETDPYNEQFF. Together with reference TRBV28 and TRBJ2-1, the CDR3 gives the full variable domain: DVKVTQSSRYLVKRTGEKVFLECVQDMDHENMFWYRQDPGLGLRLIYFSYDVKMKEKGDIPEGYSVSREKKERFSLILESASTNQTSMYLCASRETDPYNEQFFGPGTRLTVL.

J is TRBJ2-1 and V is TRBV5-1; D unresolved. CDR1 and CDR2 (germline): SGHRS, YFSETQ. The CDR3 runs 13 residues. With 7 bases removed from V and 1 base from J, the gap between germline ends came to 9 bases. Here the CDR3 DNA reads TGCGCCAGCTCGACGGGTTCCTACAATGAGCAGTTCTTC. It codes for CASSTGSYNEQFF.

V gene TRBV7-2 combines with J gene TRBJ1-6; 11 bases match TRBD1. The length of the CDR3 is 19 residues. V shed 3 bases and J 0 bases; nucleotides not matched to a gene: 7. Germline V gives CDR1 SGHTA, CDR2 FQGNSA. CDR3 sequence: CASSFPRTGGSSYNSPLHF. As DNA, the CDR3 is TGTGCCAGCAGCTTCCCGAGGACAGGGGGCAGCTCCTATAATTCACCCCTCCACTTT.

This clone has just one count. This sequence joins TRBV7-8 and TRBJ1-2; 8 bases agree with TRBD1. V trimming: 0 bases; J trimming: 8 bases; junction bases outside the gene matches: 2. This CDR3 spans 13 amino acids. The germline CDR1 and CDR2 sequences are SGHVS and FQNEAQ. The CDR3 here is CASSLARTGGYTF. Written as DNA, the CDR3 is TGTGCCAGCAGCTTAGCTAGGACAGGGGGCTACACCTTC.

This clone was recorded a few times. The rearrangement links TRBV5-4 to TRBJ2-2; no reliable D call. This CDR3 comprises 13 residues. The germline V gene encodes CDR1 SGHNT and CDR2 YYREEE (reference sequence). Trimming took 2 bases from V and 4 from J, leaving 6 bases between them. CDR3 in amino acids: CASSFAITGELFF. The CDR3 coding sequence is TGTGCCAGCAGCTTCGCTATCACCGGGGAGCTGTTTTTT.

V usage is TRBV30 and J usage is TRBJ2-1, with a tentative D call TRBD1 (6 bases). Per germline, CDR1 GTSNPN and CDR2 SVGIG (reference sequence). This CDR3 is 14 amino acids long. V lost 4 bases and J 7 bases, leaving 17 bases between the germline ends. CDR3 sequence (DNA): TGTGCCTGGACAGGGGCGAGGGGAGTGAATGAGCAGTTCTTC. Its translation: CAWTGARGVNEQFF.

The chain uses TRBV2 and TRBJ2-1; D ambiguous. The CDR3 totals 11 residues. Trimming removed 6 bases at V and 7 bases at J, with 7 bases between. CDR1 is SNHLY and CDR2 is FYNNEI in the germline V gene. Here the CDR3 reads CASSGSNEQFF. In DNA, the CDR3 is TGTGCCAGCAGCGGTAGTAATGAGCAGTTCTTC. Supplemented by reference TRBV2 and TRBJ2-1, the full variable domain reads EPEVTQTPSHQVTQMGQEVILRCVPISNHLYFYWYRQILGQKVEFLVSFYNNEISEKSEIFDDQFSVERPDGSNFTLKIRSTKLEDSAMYFCASSGSNEQFFGPGTRLTVL.

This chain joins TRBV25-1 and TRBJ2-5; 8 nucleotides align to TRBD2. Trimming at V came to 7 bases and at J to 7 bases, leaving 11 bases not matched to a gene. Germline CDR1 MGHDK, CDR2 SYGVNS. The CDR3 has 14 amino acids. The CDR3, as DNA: TGTGCCAGCAATCCCGCGGGGGGTTTGGGGACCCAGTACTTC. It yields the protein CASNPAGGLGTQYF.

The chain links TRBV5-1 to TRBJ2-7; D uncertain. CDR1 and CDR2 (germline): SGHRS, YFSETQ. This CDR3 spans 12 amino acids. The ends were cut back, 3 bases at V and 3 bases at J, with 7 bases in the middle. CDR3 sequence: CASSSSGYEQYF. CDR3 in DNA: TGCGCCAGCAGCTCCTCAGGCTACGAGCAGTACTTC.